This T cell receptor beta chain stems from a study of blood T cells in healthy people across ages. Primed by a sample-barcoded 5' primer and a J-beta primer mix, a second PCR proceeded for about 6 to 12 cycles. Researchers report that each sample yielded at least 2.5 million CDR3-containing paired-end reads. TCRdb analysed the 5' RACE reads with MiXCR anew, one entry per CDR3 protein. Of about 800,000 distinct CDR3 sequences in the sample, 20% to 25% were seen once. Findings of the study overall: The study found more naive CD4+ cells and higher diversity in long-lived than aged donors.

The CDR3 contains 14 residues. Germline assignment: CDR1 SGHRS and CDR2 YFSETQ. In this sample, this clonotype turned up a few times. Its target is not known. The sample was also reused in another study, on T cells of mothers and their children. As that study records: With unrelated pairs as the comparison, related mother-child pairs had a slightly higher overlap that was not significant.

The sequenced sample was blood. The clonotype originates from a boy younger than 18 in good health. This rearrangement joins TRBV5-1 to TRBJ2-5, with a possible D match to TRBD1 (6 bases). The J call may be incorrect, as the DNA end agrees better with TRBJ2-1. DNA for the CDR3: TGCGCCAGCAGCTTGGTTGTAGGGGGTCCTGAGCAGTTCTTC. Its protein is CASSLVVGGPEQFF.